A single sample is the source of the 18 T cell receptor beta chains below, sequenced in a study of regulatory T cells in long-lasting Graves disease. The time point: persistent/refractory GD, antithyroid drugs over 5 years with positive TRAb. PBMC RNA was the source of the TCR library. HTBI primers from iRepertoire and Arm-PCR of CDR3 regions yielded the TCR beta libraries. MiXCR, run by TCRdb on the multiplex PCR reads, gives a single entry per CDR3 protein. Among more than 300,000 distinct CDR3 sequences listed, 20% to 25% were seen once. The source material was peripheral blood mononuclear cells (PBMCs), sampled when the disease was refractory, from a patient treated with antithyroid drugs. Receptor source: a woman aged 35 to 49 with Graves disease.

This chain uses TRBV19 with TRBJ1-5; D might be TRBD1 (5 bases). The CDR3 has 16 amino acids. CDR1 is LNHDA and CDR2 is SQIVND in the germline V gene (reference sequence). V lost 4 bases to trimming and J lost 7 bases, with 20 bases between them. DNA for the CDR3: TGTGCCAGTAGTACTCTGCAGACAGAAGGGAGGCAGCCCCAGCATTTT. The encoded protein is CASSTLQTEGRQPQHF.

About this clonotype itself: This may be a read error: a much more frequent sequence differs by one nucleotide. The gene calls are TRBV5-1 and TRBJ1-2; D not resolved. This CDR3 contains 13 residues. Germline V gene sequence: CDR1 SGHRS, CDR2 YFSETQ. In DNA form, the CDR3 reads TGCGCCAGCAGCTCGGGGTCTGGGTATGGCTGCACCTTC. Its translation: CASSSGSGYGCTF.

This clonotype was recorded at least ten times. The chain carries TRBV10-3 and TRBJ2-5; the D gene is possibly TRBD1 (7 bases). V was clipped by 9 bases and J by 2 bases, with 16 bases between them. Germline CDR1 and CDR2: ENHRY and SYGVKD. The CDR3 length is 14 residues. In nucleotides, the CDR3 is TGTGCCATTCGAAGGGGGCGGGATCAAGAGACCCAGTACTTC. This encodes CAIRRGRDQETQYF.

This clonotype was counted a few times. The chain carries TRBV6-1 and TRBJ2-3; 10 bases are shared with TRBD2. J lost 4 bases, V lost 6 bases, and 10 bases had no gene match. Germline CDR1 is MNHNS and CDR2 is SASEGT. The CDR3 totals 16 residues. CDR3 sequence: CASRPPASGRADTQYF. The CDR3 DNA is TGTGCCAGCAGGCCTCCCGCTAGCGGGAGAGCAGATACGCAGTATTTT.

The chain carries TRBV27 and TRBJ1-1, with D perhaps TRBD1 (5 bases). The CDR3 length is 14 residues. Germline V lookup: CDR1 MNHEY, CDR2 SMNVEV (reference sequence). V was shortened by 4 bases and J by 1 base, with 10 bases between the two germline ends. CDR3 sequence reads: CASSYQGPNTEAFF. CDR3 sequence (DNA): TGTGCCAGCAGTTACCAGGGACCGAACACTGAAGCTTTCTTT.

This clonotype was found many times. The CDR3 DNA follows: TGTGCCAGCAGTTTGAATGTGGGGGTACAAGAGACCCAGTACTTC. It codes for CASSLNVGVQETQYF. This sequence joins TRBV28 and TRBJ2-5; D tentatively fits TRBD1 or TRBD2 (5 bases each). With 3 bases removed from V and 2 bases from J, the gap between germline ends came to 13 bases. The CDR3 runs to 15 residues. Germline loops: CDR1 MDHEN, CDR2 SYDVKM.

This clonotype was counted ten times or more. This rearrangement joins TRBV20-1 to TRBJ1-1; no reliable D call. The ends were cut back, 0 bases at V and 3 bases at J, with 5 bases in the middle. In germline, CDR1 is DFQATT, CDR2 SNEGSKA (reference sequence). This CDR3 is built from 12 residues. CDR3 sequence: CSARDGYTEAFF. In DNA form, the CDR3 reads TGCAGTGCTAGAGATGGGTACACTGAAGCTTTCTTT.

This clonotype was seen many times. The chain combines TRBV10-1 with TRBJ1-2; D is undetermined. Germline-derived CDR1 and CDR2 are WNHNN and SYGVQD (reference sequence). CDR3 size: 13 residues. V lost 4 bases, J lost 4 bases, and 10 bases lay in between. The CDR3 is CASSADKTYGYTF. The CDR3 nucleotides read TGCGCCAGCAGTGCTGACAAGACCTATGGCTACACCTTC.

This clonotype came up many times. V and J are TRBV29-1 and TRBJ2-7; the D is unclear. CDR1 is SQVTM and CDR2 is ANQGSEA in the germline V gene. Deletions cut 5 bases from V and 7 bases from J, with 9 bases between. The CDR3 has 10 residues. As DNA, the CDR3 is TGCAGCGTTAGGACGGAGGAGCAGTACTTC. Translating it yields CSVRTEEQYF.

This clonotype has ten or more counts. The V and J genes are TRBV3-1 and TRBJ1-2, with D possibly being TRBD1 (5 bases). Germline V gives CDR1 LGHDT, CDR2 YNNKEL (reference sequence). The CDR3 is made up of 15 amino acids. Trimming took 1 base from V and 3 from J, leaving 12 bases between them. DNA for the CDR3: TGTGCCAGCAGCCAAGGGCGTGAGGGGTACTATGGCTACACCTTC. Translated, it gives CASSQGREGYYGYTF.

This clonotype was observed a handful of times. The V and J genes are TRBV28 and TRBJ2-1; maybe TRBD2 (6 bases). This CDR3 contains 14 residues. The V end lost 4 bases, the J end lost 2 bases, and 9 bases lay between the germline ends. Germline CDR1 reads MDHEN; CDR2 reads SYDVKM. CDR3 coding DNA: TGTGCCAGCAGTTGGGGAGGACCCTACAATGAGCAGTTCTTC. It encodes CASSWGGPYNEQFF.

This clonotype was detected ten times or more. J is TRBJ1-1 and V is TRBV11-2; D not resolved. Looked up from germline, CDR1 is SGHAT and CDR2 is FQNNGV. This CDR3 spans 15 amino acids. The V gene lost 0 bases and the J gene lost 1 base, with 9 bases spanning the gap. CDR3 amino acids: CASSLDQSRNTEAFF. The CDR3 nucleotides are TGTGCCAGCAGCTTAGATCAAAGCAGGAACACTGAAGCTTTCTTT.

The chain employs TRBV28 and TRBJ2-1, with 7 bases lining up with TRBD1. Germline CDR1 reads MDHEN; CDR2 reads SYDVKM. The CDR3 loop spans 13 amino acids. Germline trimming cut 5 bases from V and 8 bases from J; bases unmatched to any gene: 6. CDR3 coding DNA: TGTGCCAGCAGTATGACAGGGCCGGATGAGCAGTTCTTC. Translation gives CASSMTGPDEQFF.

This clonotype was detected many times. The J gene is TRBJ1-5, the V gene TRBV6-1; D uncertain. This CDR3 region has 14 residues. Germline CDR1 and CDR2: MNHNS and SASEGT. Trimming left V 1 base short and J 5 bases short, with 9 bases between. The CDR3 nucleotides are TGTGCCAGCAGTGAAGGGCAGTGGCATCAGCCCCAGCATTTT. As protein: CASSEGQWHQPQHF.

The chain joins TRBV5-1 to TRBJ2-6; no clear D. CDR1 and CDR2 (germline): SGHRS, YFSETQ. CDR3 length equals 20 residues. The V end lost 2 bases, the J end lost 0 bases, and 21 bases lay between the germline ends. In nucleotides, the CDR3 is TGCGCCAGCAGCTTATTTTACGGCCTGTTTTCCCACTCTGGGGCCAACGTCCTGACTTTC. Protein product: CASSLFYGLFSHSGANVLTF.

At least ten counts were recorded for this clonotype. The rearrangement uses TRBV12-3 or TRBV12-4 and TRBJ2-7; no firm D call. CDR3 size: 11 residues. V was clipped by 6 bases and J by 7 bases, with 10 bases between them. This CDR3 is CASSDQREQYF. CDR3 nucleotides: TGTGCCAGCAGCGATCAACGGGAGCAGTACTTC.

The V gene is TRBV27, the J gene TRBJ2-2; D is unresolved. The CDR3 sequence is 13 residues long. Germline values: CDR1 MNHEY, CDR2 SMNVEV (reference sequence). Trimming removed 1 base from V and 8 bases from J, with 8 bases in between. The CDR3 loop is CASSLYYLGELFF. The CDR3 region has the DNA TGTGCCAGCAGTTTATACTACCTAGGGGAGCTGTTTTTT.

This clonotype was observed at least ten times. This chain links TRBV6-5 with TRBJ1-6; TRBD1 is a possible D gene (6 bases). V gave up 4 bases and J gave up 6 bases, with 13 bases separating them. The CDR3 totals 15 residues. Per the germline V gene, CDR1 is MNHEY and CDR2 is SVGAGI. The CDR3 loop reads CASSWGAGANSPLHF. The CDR3 nucleotides read TGTGCCAGCAGTTGGGGGGCAGGGGCTAATTCACCCCTCCACTTT.